This T cell receptor beta chain was sequenced in a study of PD-1 blockade in classical Hodgkin lymphoma. Study background: Patients in the cohort were put on intravenous nivolumab, 3 mg/kg every 2 weeks. Study-wide results and caveats: Compared with baseline, CD4+ but not CD8+ TCR diversity had risen significantly by C4D1.

CDR1 is SGHTS, CDR2 YDEGEE, per germline. This CDR3 region has 13 residues. Each and every patient relapsed after autologous stem cell transplantation, and patients got differing brentuximab vedotin exposure. Assay: immunoSEQ multiplex PCR; the TCRdb copy retains only in-frame clones and omits some. The sample includes about 40,000 clones, 75% to 90% of them seen just once. Regarding this clone: The antigen is unknown. The junction does not match germline at one end; this may be a read error.

Sequencing used peripheral blood mononuclear cells (PBMCs), obtained at baseline. This receptor was identified in a human donor with classical Hodgkin lymphoma. V is TRBV5-8 and J is TRBJ1-2; D is possibly TRBD1 (6 bases). The CDR3 DNA follows: TGTGGCAGCAGCTACGACAGGAACTATGGCTACACCTTC. Amino acids: CGSSYDRNYGYTF.